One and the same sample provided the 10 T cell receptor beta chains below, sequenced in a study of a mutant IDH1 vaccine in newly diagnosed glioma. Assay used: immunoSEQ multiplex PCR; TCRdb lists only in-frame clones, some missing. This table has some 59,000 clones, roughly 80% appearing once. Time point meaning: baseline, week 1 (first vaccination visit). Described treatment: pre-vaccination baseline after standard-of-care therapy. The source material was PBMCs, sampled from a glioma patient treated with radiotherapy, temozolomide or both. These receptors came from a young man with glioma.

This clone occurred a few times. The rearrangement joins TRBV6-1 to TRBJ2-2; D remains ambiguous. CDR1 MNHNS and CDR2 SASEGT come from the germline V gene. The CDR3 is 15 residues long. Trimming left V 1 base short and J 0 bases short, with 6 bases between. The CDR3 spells CASSEGLSNTGELFF. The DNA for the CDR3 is TGTGCCAGCAGTGAAGGGCTATCGAACACCGGGGAGCTGTTTTTT.

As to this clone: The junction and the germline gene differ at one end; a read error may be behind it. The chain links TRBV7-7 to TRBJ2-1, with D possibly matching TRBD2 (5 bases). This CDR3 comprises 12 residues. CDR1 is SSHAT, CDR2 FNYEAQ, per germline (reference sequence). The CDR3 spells CASSSTGSEQFF. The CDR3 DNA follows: TGTGCTAGCAGCTCCACGGGGTCTGAGCAGTTCTTC.

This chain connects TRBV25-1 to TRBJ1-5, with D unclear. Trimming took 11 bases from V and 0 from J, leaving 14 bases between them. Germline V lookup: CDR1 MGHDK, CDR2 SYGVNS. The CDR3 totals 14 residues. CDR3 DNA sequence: TGTGCCTCTAGCGGACTTTATAGCAATCAGCCCCAGCATTTT. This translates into CASSGLYSNQPQHF.

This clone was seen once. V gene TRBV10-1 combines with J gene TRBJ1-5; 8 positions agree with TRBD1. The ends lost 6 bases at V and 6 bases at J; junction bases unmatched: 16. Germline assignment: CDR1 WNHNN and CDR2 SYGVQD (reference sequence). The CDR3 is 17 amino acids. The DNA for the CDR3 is TGCGCCAGCAGGGGGGCAGGGGGCTTCGGTGGGAGTCAGCCCCAGCATTTT. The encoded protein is CASRGAGGFGGSQPQHF.

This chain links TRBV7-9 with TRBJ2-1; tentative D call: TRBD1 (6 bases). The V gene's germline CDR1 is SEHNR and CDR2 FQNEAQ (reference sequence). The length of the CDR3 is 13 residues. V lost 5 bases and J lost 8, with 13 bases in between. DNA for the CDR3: TGTGCCAGCAGCCAACCTAACAGGGATGAGCAGTTCTTC. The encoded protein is CASSQPNRDEQFF. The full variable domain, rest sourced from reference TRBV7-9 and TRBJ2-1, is DTGVSQNPRHKITKRGQNVTFRCDPISEHNRLYWYRQTLGQGPEFLTYFQNEAQLEKSRLLSDRFSAERPKGSFSTLEIQRTEQGDSAMYLCASSQPNRDEQFFGPGTRLTVL.

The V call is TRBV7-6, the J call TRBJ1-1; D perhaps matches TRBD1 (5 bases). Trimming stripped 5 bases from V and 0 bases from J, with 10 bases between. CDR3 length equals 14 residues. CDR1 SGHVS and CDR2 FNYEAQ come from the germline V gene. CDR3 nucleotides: TGTGCCAGCAGCCCAGGGATTATGAACACTGAAGCTTTCTTT. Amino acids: CASSPGIMNTEAFF. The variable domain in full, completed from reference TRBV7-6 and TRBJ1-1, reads GAGVSQSPRYKVTKRGQDVALRCDPISGHVSLYWYRQALGQGPEFLTYFNYEAQQDKSGLPNDRFSAERPEGSISTLTIQRTEQRDSAMYRCASSPGIMNTEAFFGQGTRLTVV.

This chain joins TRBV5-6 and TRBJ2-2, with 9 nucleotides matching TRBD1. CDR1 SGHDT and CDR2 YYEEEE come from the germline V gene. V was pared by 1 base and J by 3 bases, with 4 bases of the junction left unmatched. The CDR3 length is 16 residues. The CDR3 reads CASSLWDRVHTGELFF. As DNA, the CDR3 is TGTGCCAGCAGCTTGTGGGACAGGGTCCACACCGGGGAGCTGTTTTTT.

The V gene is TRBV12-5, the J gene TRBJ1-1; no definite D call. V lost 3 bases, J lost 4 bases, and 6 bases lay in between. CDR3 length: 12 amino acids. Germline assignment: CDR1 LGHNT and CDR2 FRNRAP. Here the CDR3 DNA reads TGTGCTAGTGGTTTTTCCGGCACTGAAGCTTTCTTT. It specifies CASGFSGTEAFF.

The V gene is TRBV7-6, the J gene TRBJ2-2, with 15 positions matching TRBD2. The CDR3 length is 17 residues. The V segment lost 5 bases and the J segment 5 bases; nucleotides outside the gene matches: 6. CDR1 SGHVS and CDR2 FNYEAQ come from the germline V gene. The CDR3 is CASSPRTSGGETGELFF. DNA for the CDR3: TGTGCCAGCAGCCCCCGGACTAGCGGGGGGGAGACCGGGGAGCTGTTTTTT.

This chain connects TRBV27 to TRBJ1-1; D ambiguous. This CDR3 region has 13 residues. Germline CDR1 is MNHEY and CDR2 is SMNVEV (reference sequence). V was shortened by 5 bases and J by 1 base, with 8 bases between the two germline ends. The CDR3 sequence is CASSHKSNTEAFF. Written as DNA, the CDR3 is TGTGCCAGCAGTCATAAGTCGAACACTGAAGCTTTCTTT.